The clone carrying this TCR beta chain was recorded once. Germline V lookup: CDR1 SGHNT, CDR2 YENEEA. Trimming shortened V by 8 bases and J by 6 bases, and 14 bases separated the two germline ends. CDR3 length: 12 amino acids. Sequenced by immunoSEQ multiplex PCR; TCRdb stores in-frame clones only, minus some. The sample has over 50,000 clones, approximately 97% seen once. The data were taken from a study of technical replicates of blood from a handful of donors. This sequence was found in a human donor in good health. What was sequenced was T cells isolated from PBMCs. This sequence joins TRBV11-3 and TRBJ2-7, with TRBD2 as a possible D gene (5 bases). The CDR3 region is CASSISRAEQYF. The CDR3 DNA reads TGTGCCAGCTCCATATCGAGGGCCGAGCAGTACTTC.